Listed here are 10 T cell receptor beta chains from one sample, sequenced in a study of PD-1 blockade in classical Hodgkin lymphoma. Data came from immunoSEQ multiplex PCR; TCRdb stores just in-frame clones and leaves some out. The table lists around 2,800 clones, around 74% of them singletons. The patients all showed relapse after autologous stem cell transplantation, while their brentuximab vedotin exposure varied. Through magnetic negative selection, CD8+ T cells were separated from PBMCs that had been thawed. The sample in question was CD8+ T cells from blood, obtained at baseline. These receptors were obtained from a human donor with classical Hodgkin lymphoma.

The gene calls are TRBV9 and TRBJ2-5, with D possibly called TRBD1 or TRBD2 (5 bases each). The CDR3 is 14 residues long. V shed 4 bases and J shed 1 base, with 11 bases lying between them. Germline CDR1 SGDLS, CDR2 YYNGEE. The CDR3, as DNA: TGTGCCAGCAGCTCCGACAGCGGCCAAGAGACCCAGTACTTC. This encodes CASSSDSGQETQYF.

The V gene is TRBV4-3, the J gene TRBJ1-1; D gene uncertain. Germline CDR1 reads LGHNA; CDR2 reads YSLEER. The CDR3 consists of 15 residues. Trimming took 0 bases from V and 9 from J, leaving 17 bases between them. The CDR3 is CASSQEATRRGKAFF. CDR3 coding DNA: TGCGCCAGCAGCCAAGAAGCTACCCGACGAGGAAAAGCTTTCTTT.

V usage is TRBV4-1 and J usage is TRBJ2-3; the D gene is possibly TRBD1 (6 bases). V was shortened by 6 bases and J by 1 base, with 11 bases between the two germline ends. Germline V lookup: CDR1 MGHRA, CDR2 YSYEKL. The CDR3 is 14 residues long. CDR3 sequence: CASSYRDGTDTQYF. The CDR3 DNA reads TGCGCCAGCAGTTACAGGGACGGCACAGATACGCAGTATTTT.

CDR3 in DNA: TGCAGCGTTGGACGGCTTTACACAGATACGCAGTATTTT. This sequence encodes CSVGRLYTDTQYF. V and J are TRBV29-1 and TRBJ2-3; D not certain. The CDR3 spans 13 residues. The V gene lost 4 bases and the J gene lost 2 bases, with 10 bases spanning the gap. CDR1 and CDR2 from the germline V gene are SQVTM and ANQGSEA.

This rearrangement joins TRBV4-2 to TRBJ2-7; TRBD2 aligns across 7 bases. Germline lookup yields CDR1 LGHNA and CDR2 YNFKEQ. Trimming cost V 5 bases and J 2 bases; bases outside gene matches: 9. This CDR3 is 15 amino acids long. CDR3 nucleotide sequence: TGTGCCAGCAGCGTATCCCCAAGCGGGGCCTACGAGCAGTACTTC. Residues: CASSVSPSGAYEQYF.

This chain uses TRBV19 with TRBJ2-2, with D hard to call. Germline-derived CDR1 and CDR2 are LNHDA and SQIVND (reference sequence). Trimming pared 1 base from V and 4 bases from J, leaving 7 bases between. The CDR3 covers 14 residues. This CDR3 is CASSIGHITGELFF. The CDR3 coding sequence is TGTGCCAGTAGTATAGGGCACATCACCGGGGAGCTGTTTTTT.

The chain couples TRBV7-9 to TRBJ2-7; D may match TRBD1 or TRBD2 (5 bases each). Trimming took 5 bases from V and 5 from J, leaving 22 bases between them. The CDR3 contains 16 residues. Germline V gene sequence: CDR1 SEHNR, CDR2 FQNEAQ (reference sequence). The CDR3 protein is CASSPRLGESYDEQYF. The DNA for the CDR3 is TGTGCCAGCAGCCCCCGGTTGGGGGAATCTTACGACGAGCAGTACTTC. Complete variable domain (other parts from reference TRBV7-9 and TRBJ2-7): DTGVSQNPRHKITKRGQNVTFRCDPISEHNRLYWYRQTLGQGPEFLTYFQNEAQLEKSRLLSDRFSAERPKGSFSTLEIQRTEQGDSAMYLCASSPRLGESYDEQYFGPGTRLTVT.

By sample share, this clone is large (0.1 to 1%). This chain joins TRBV6-5 and TRBJ1-2; D not resolved. The V end lost 0 bases, the J end lost 4 bases, and 6 bases lay between the germline ends. Germline loops: CDR1 MNHEY, CDR2 SVGAGI. This CDR3 is 13 amino acids long. The CDR3 loop reads CASSYSSTYGYTF. The DNA for the CDR3 is TGTGCCAGCAGTTACTCGTCGACCTATGGCTACACCTTC.

This clone has just a few counts. The CDR3 nucleotides are TGTGCCAGCAGCCCCGTAGCGGGGGGGCCCACAGATACGCAGTATTTT. Its protein product is CASSPVAGGPTDTQYF. V usage is TRBV5-4 and J usage is TRBJ2-3; 11 nucleotides match TRBD2. Germline loops: CDR1 SGHNT, CDR2 YYREEE (reference sequence). This CDR3 is 16 amino acids long. V gave up 4 bases and J gave up 2 bases; unmatched junction bases: 6.

The chain employs TRBV4-3 and TRBJ2-3; 10 bases align to TRBD1. Germline trimming cut 3 bases from V and 1 base from J; bases unmatched to any gene: 1. The CDR3 runs to 15 residues. Germline CDR1 reads LGHNA; CDR2 reads YSLEER. The CDR3: CASSQDRGGTDTQYF. The CDR3 DNA reads as TGCGCCAGCAGCCAGGACAGGGGGGGCACAGATACGCAGTATTTT.